One sample yielded the 6 T cell receptor beta chains listed below, sequenced in a study of cytomegalovirus exposure and HLA in healthy donors. Use of 60 Vbeta and 13 Jbeta primers characterized the PCR. The table came from immunoSEQ multiplex PCR; TCRdb's copy has only in-frame clones and leaves some out. Of 100,000 to 150,000 clones in the sample, roughly 78% were seen once. Sequencing was carried out using PBMCs. All receptors come from a young man in good health and CMV-seropositive.

This chain joins TRBV19 and TRBJ1-4; D remains unclear. The germline CDR1 and CDR2 sequences are LNHDA and SQIVND (reference sequence). V dropped 6 bases and J dropped 2 bases, with 16 bases sitting between them. This CDR3 has 16 amino acids. In DNA form, the CDR3 reads TGTGCCAGTAGACCAGCAGGCGAAACTACTAATGAAAAACTGTTTTTT. This encodes CASRPAGETTNEKLFF.

This clone was counted once. The chain employs TRBV7-3 and TRBJ2-1; D is unresolved. The CDR3 has 15 amino acids. In germline, CDR1 is SGHTA, CDR2 FQGTGA. V lost 4 bases, J lost 4 bases, and 14 bases lay in between. CDR3 sequence reads: CASSSELENYNEQFF. CDR3 DNA sequence: TGTGCCAGCAGCTCCGAGCTGGAGAATTACAATGAGCAGTTCTTC.

This sequence joins TRBV30 and TRBJ2-3; 10 bases are a match to TRBD2. This CDR3 comprises 19 residues. Germline values: CDR1 GTSNPN, CDR2 SVGIG (reference sequence). J was trimmed by 2 bases and V by 0 bases; bases with no gene match: 14. The CDR3 region has the DNA TGTGCCTGGAGTGTACTGGCTAGCGGGGGCCGAACTTTCACAGATACGCAGTATTTT. This translates into CAWSVLASGGRTFTDTQYF. The full variable domain, rest sourced from reference TRBV30 and TRBJ2-3, is SQTIHQWPATLVQPVGSPLSLECTVEGTSNPNLYWYRQAAGRGLQLLFYSVGIGQISSEVPQNLSASRPQDRQFILSSKKLLLSDSGFYLCAWSVLASGGRTFTDTQYFGPGTRLTVL.

This chain connects TRBV6-1 to TRBJ1-5; 7 nucleotides agree with TRBD1. With V trimmed by 7 bases and J by 0 bases, 3 bases remained unmatched. The CDR3 spans 14 residues. CDR1 and CDR2 (germline): MNHNS, SASEGT. The CDR3 DNA reads as TGTGCCAGCACAAGGACAGGTAGCAATCAGCCCCAGCATTTT. Protein: CASTRTGSNQPQHF.

This chain links TRBV19 with TRBJ1-2; D is uncertain. V shed 5 bases and J shed 3 bases, with 19 bases lying between them. CDR3 length: 16 residues. In germline, CDR1 is LNHDA, CDR2 SQIVND (reference sequence). CDR3 nucleotides: TGTGCCAGTAGTCCGCTAGACGGCGGAGGCTACTATGGCTACACCTTC. Its protein product is CASSPLDGGGYYGYTF.

V usage is TRBV11-2 and J usage is TRBJ1-1, with 9 positions matching TRBD1. The V gene's germline CDR1 is SGHAT and CDR2 FQNNGV. The J segment lost 11 bases and the V segment lost 1 base, leaving 5 bases of the junction unmatched. The CDR3 runs to 13 residues. CDR3 sequence reads: CASSLGRDRDAFF. CDR3 nucleotide sequence: TGTGCCAGCAGCTTAGGTCGGGACAGGGACGCTTTCTTT.